Presented here are 8 T cell receptor beta chains from one specimen sequenced in a study of T cell responses to AZD1222 COVID-19 vaccine. The table came from immunoSEQ multiplex PCR; TCRdb's copy has only in-frame clones and leaves some out. This table has approximately 150,000 clones, 91% appearing once. Sequencing was performed on peripheral blood, taken 28 days after the second AZD1222 dose. The receptors come from an adult who received the AZD1222 COVID-19 vaccine.

The chain recombines TRBV27 with TRBJ2-1; D tentatively reads TRBD1 or TRBD2 (5 bases each). V gave up 5 bases and J gave up 6 bases, with 14 bases separating them. Germline V gene sequence: CDR1 MNHEY, CDR2 SMNVEV (reference sequence). The CDR3 totals 14 residues. CDR3 sequence: CASSLRDGVNEQFF. As DNA, the CDR3 is TGTGCCAGCAGTCTAAGGGACGGGGTCAATGAGCAGTTCTTC.

This clone occurred a few times. The rearrangement joins TRBV6-1 to TRBJ1-2, with TRBD1 matching 10 bases. Germline V lookup: CDR1 MNHNS, CDR2 SASEGT. This CDR3 is built from 20 residues. Germline trimming cut 3 bases from V and 4 bases from J; bases unmatched to any gene: 20. The CDR3 bases are TGTGCCAGCAGTGATACCACCACAACCCCGGGACAGGGGAAAATCTATGGCTACACCTTC. Protein: CASSDTTTTPGQGKIYGYTF.

The rearrangement uses TRBV7-2 and TRBJ2-1, with 12 positions matching TRBD2. In germline, CDR1 is SGHTA, CDR2 FQGNSA. The junction had 14 bases not matched to a gene; V was cut back by 8 bases and J by 0 bases. The CDR3 extends over 19 amino acids. The chain's CDR3 is CASSRSTSGSPGSYNEQFF. The CDR3 DNA follows: TGTGCCAGCTCCCGGTCGACTAGCGGGAGCCCCGGCTCCTACAATGAGCAGTTCTTC.

The chain is built from TRBV24-1 and TRBJ2-3; D possibly corresponds to TRBD2 (6 bases). Germline CDR1 KGHDR, CDR2 SFDVKD. Trimming pared 4 bases from V and 9 bases from J, leaving 13 bases between. The CDR3 consists of 13 residues. CDR3 nucleotide sequence: TGTGCCACCAGTGACCGGACTACCCGAACGCAGTATTTT. This gives the protein CATSDRTTRTQYF.

The chain carries TRBV10-3 and TRBJ2-7, with 7 bases fitting TRBD1. The germline V gene encodes CDR1 ENHRY and CDR2 SYGVKD. J gave up 5 bases and V 4 bases, and 8 bases lay outside the gene matches. This CDR3 contains 14 residues. The CDR3 sequence: CAISVRGQSNEQYF. CDR3 sequence (DNA): TGTGCCATCAGTGTTAGGGGACAGAGTAACGAGCAGTACTTC.

The J gene is TRBJ1-2, the V gene TRBV5-4, with D possibly matching TRBD1 (6 bases). CDR3 size: 15 residues. Germline V gene data show CDR1 as SGHNT and CDR2 as YYREEE (reference sequence). The V end lost 0 bases, the J end lost 4 bases, and 13 bases lay between the germline ends. Written as DNA, the CDR3 is TGTGCCAGCAGCTTGGGACAGGCTCATTTCTATGGCTACACCTTC. Residues: CASSLGQAHFYGYTF.

The chain joins TRBV7-9 to TRBJ1-1; D possibly corresponds to TRBD1 (5 bases). V was clipped by 5 bases and J by 1 base, with 11 bases between them. The CDR3 sequence is 14 residues long. CDR1 and CDR2 from the germline V gene are SEHNR and FQNEAQ (reference sequence). Written as DNA, the CDR3 is TGTGCCAGCAGCGTCTCCACAGGGAACACTGAAGCTTTCTTT. Protein: CASSVSTGNTEAFF.

This chain joins TRBV27 and TRBJ1-5, with 7 bases fitting TRBD1. Unmatched junction bases numbered 10, after V lost 4 bases and J lost 1 base. Germline V gene data show CDR1 as MNHEY and CDR2 as SMNVEV (reference sequence). The CDR3 is 17 residues long. CDR3 residues: CASSYDREGASNQPQHF. For the CDR3, the DNA is TGTGCCAGCAGTTACGACCGCGAGGGGGCGAGCAATCAGCCCCAGCATTTT.